The T cell receptor beta chain described here comes from a study of OX40 agonist ivuxolimab in advanced cancers. Notes on the research overall: Ivuxolimab was an agonistic, fully human IgG2 monoclonal antibody directed against OX40 (CD134), a costimulatory receptor. Intravenous ivuxolimab was administered to patients every 2 weeks at six dose levels: 0.01, 0.1, 0.3, 1.5, 3 and 10 mg/kg. Of the 50 to 55 patients in dose escalation, about 20 had hepatocellular carcinoma, approximately 15 had melanoma, 9 had renal cell carcinoma and 9 had head and neck cancer. The dose-escalation cohort was around 84% male with a mean age of 60 years, ranging from roughly 23 to 90. Prior anti-PD-1, anti-PD-L1 or anti-CTLA-4 therapy was permitted, and checkpoint inhibitors had been received by about 44% of dose-escalation patients. Partial responses were achieved by three dose-escalation patients, of whom one had hepatocellular carcinoma and two had cutaneous melanoma. Peripheral TCRbeta sequencing aimed to test whether ivuxolimab altered TCR sequence diversity and caused clonal T-cell expansion. The paper describes the monotherapy dose-escalation part (N of about 57 patients) of the phase I trial of ivuxolimab.

Including cysteine and phenylalanine, the CDR3 has 13 amino acids. Just CDR3 DNA is preserved here, 39 bases in frame from base 1. V is cut by 8 bases and J by 2 bases, and the space between the germline ends is 9 bases. For CDR1 and CDR2, the germline V gene lists SGHNT and YENEEA. Comment on this clone: It lacks a known antigen. No much larger clonotype is one base removed from it; base qualities were not supplied.

Beyond this particular receptor, the publication reports: In the 0.1-3.0 mg/kg groups, partial responders were among the patients with the lowest normalized peripheral clonal expansion, particularly in CD8+ T cells. Low levels of normalized T-cell clonal expansion were also shown by some nonresponding patients. After ivuxolimab, expanded clones were on average more numerous among CD8+ T cells than among CD4+ T cells. The antigen specificity of the peripheral T cells that underwent clonal expansion was not determined. At doses of 0.1 to 3.0 mg/kg, clonal expansion of both CD4+ and CD8+ T cells in blood was seen between baseline and week 6.

Patients with autoimmune disease history or receiving systemic immunosuppression were excluded from the trial. Peripheral blood for TCR sequencing was collected from all dose cohorts at baseline, on cycle 4 day 1, and on cycle 7 day 1. Samples came from an open-label, multicenter, first-in-human phase I dose-escalation trial of ivuxolimab. Adults with locally advanced or metastatic head and neck squamous cell, hepatocellular, melanoma or renal cell carcinoma were enrolled in the trial. Before TCR sequencing, CD4+ and CD8+ T cells were separately sorted from peripheral blood. Genomic DNA was isolated from the sorted cells so that the TCRbeta CDR3 region could be sequenced. The immunoSEQ Assay was used to sequence the TCRbeta CDR3 regions. TCRdb re-hosts the immuneACCESS table, in-frame sequences only. Its copies lack some clones; in the studies checked, an unresolved V gene accounts for under half of them, and the cause for the rest is not known. For this sample the table gives 35,000 to 55,000 clones, of which over 65% were detected only once. About 15% of the sample comes from the top ten.

The chain links TRBV11-3 with TRBJ2-2, with the D call perhaps TRBD1 or TRBD2, as 5 bases match in each case. This TCR was sampled from an adult with an advanced solid tumor such as melanoma, head and neck, liver or kidney cancer. This specimen consisted of CD4+ or CD8+ T cells sorted from blood, obtained in a trial of the OX40 agonist ivuxolimab. For the CDR3, the sequence is CASGTANTGELFF. In nucleotides, the sequence is TGTGCCAGCGGGACGGCCAACACCGGGGAGCTGTTTTTT. Supplemented by the reference TRBV11-3 and TRBJ2-2 proteins around the CDR3, the complete variable domain is EAGVVQSPRYKIIEKKQPVAFWCNPISGHNTLYWYLQNLGQGPELLIRYENEEAVDDSQLPKDRFSAERLKGVDSTLKIQPAELGDSAVYLCASGTANTGELFFGEGSRLTVL.